This T cell receptor beta chain was retrieved from a study of long-term antiretroviral therapy in people with HIV (dated by TCRdb to 2022 to 2024). For the study in its entirety: The earliest samples were collected about a decade before the 2015 WHO recommendation for immediate ART, when ART was typically delayed until CD4 counts fell. A total of roughly 200 cryopreserved PBMC samples came from 30 or so adults with confirmed HIV infection and were collected serially over a mean of roughly six years (range 1-12). No cross-contamination during QIAcube processing turned up in test extractions that ran a monoclonal T-cell line alongside some 34 polyclonal samples. A retrospective serial study tested whether changes in peripheral blood TRB repertoire composition and diversity were associated with ART initiation and durable HIV suppression. Eleven of the 30 participants with HIV were female. What the work shows at the level of the full study, not this receptor alone: Inferences about post-ART repertoire changes were limited because no data were available on ART adherence, viral resistance or therapy changes. Starting ART was linked to a significant rise in TRB diversity, yet even with long-term ART the diversity remained significantly lower than in transplant donor controls. Expanded TRB clones identified before ART initiation dominated the repertoire across all time points, though the dominance fluctuated and decreased in many PLHIV after ART. Owing to limited PBMC availability, only the TCR beta chain was sequenced, without alpha chain pairing. The samples span the years 2004 to 2017, and the ART regimens used at that time may not be as effective as current regimens. Because cell numbers in pre-ART samples were limited, unsorted PBMC were profiled instead of sorted CD4+ and CD8+ T cells. Narrower CDR3 length ranges were observed in HIV repertoires than in controls, and an antigen-experienced repertoire with only a slight naive shift after ART was suggested by the network structure.

As regards this clone: Its antigen is currently not known. Base qualities are missing; no much larger clone stands one base away.

Participants were included only if at least one PBMC sample before ART initiation and at least two post-ART samples were available. All participants with HIV were treated in the United States of America. Before DNA extraction, cryopreserved samples of about 1-10 million PBMC were thawed and washed. At the time of the earliest PBMC sample, participants with HIV were aged between about 20 and 54 years. Each participant contributed PBMC samples from 1-4 timepoints before ART initiation and 2-8 timepoints after ART initiation, with a median of 7 samples. Serial HIV viral load, CD4+ T-cell count, ART history and demographic data were obtained for every participant. Genomic DNA was extracted from unsorted PBMC with a Qiagen kit on a QIAcube, with processing performed in batches of 12 samples. The immunoSEQ hsTCRB v3.0 assay was used at survey level resolution to sequence the TRB variable region. The targeted TRB sequencing depth was about 35,000-55,000 T-cell genomes per sample. Pooled TRB libraries were sequenced on an Illumina MiSeq with a v3 150-cycle kit. In the original analysis: Repertoire analysis was run in R within a reproducible Nextflow workflow that covered QC, data transformation and analysis. LymphoSeq2, an R package for exploring AIRR-Seq data, was used to implement custom analyses. A few samples that yielded fewer than 5000 total TRB sequences were excluded, so that about 200 HIV repertoires were analyzed. Of the roughly 190 retained HIV repertoires, approximately 57 were collected before and around 130 after ART initiation. Each repertoire was downsampled to 5000 TRB nucleotide sequences, and summary statistics were averaged across 100 downsampling iterations. Only TRB sequences with CDR3 regions of at least seven amino acids were retained for analysis. Diversity was measured with a Shannon entropy-derived clonality score and the Gini coefficient. In repertoire networks, the top 5000 CDR3 amino acid sequences were linked whenever an edit distance of one separated two sequences. For TRB CDR3 amino acid sequences, antigen specificity groups and MHC restriction were predicted with GLIPH2. To flag known CMV, EBV, HIV or tissue antigen associations, CDR3 amino acid sequences were matched against VDJdb and McPAS-TCR. Pre-ART, post-ART and control groups were compared with Wilcoxon signed-rank tests and Holm-Bonferroni correction. What TCRdb holds here is the immuneACCESS table cut down to in-frame rearrangements. Part of the clones is not present; checked against another copy, under half of the missing clones reflect an unresolved V gene, and the others are unexplained. For V, J and clone size, that table is used; D and trimming come from the DNA. This sample lists under 30,000 clones; 79% were detected once. The ten largest clones take up around 10% of the sample.

V has 6 bases trimmed and J has 1 base trimmed; junction bases matching no gene number 7. CDR1 and CDR2 (LNHDA, SQIVND) derive from the germline V gene (reference sequence). Including cysteine and phenylalanine, the CDR3 has 15 amino acids. The only DNA kept is the CDR3, 45 bases in frame from the first base. The chain couples TRBV19 to TRBJ2-3; TRBD1 matches 7 bases in the middle. The origin of this receptor is a man aged 25 to 40 with HIV. The material was unsorted PBMCs, obtained 2.1 years after starting antiretroviral therapy. The CDR3 region reads CASSRDRVRTDTQYF. The DNA sequence is TGTGCCAGTAGCCGCGACAGGGTGCGCACAGATACGCAGTATTTT. The full variable domain, completed from the reference TRBV19 and TRBJ2-3 proteins outside the CDR3, reads DGGITQSPKYLFRKEGQNVTLSCEQNLNHDAMYWYRQDPGQGLRLIYYSQIVNDFQKGDIAEGYSVSREKKESFPLTVTSAQKNPTAFYLCASSRDRVRTDTQYFGPGTRLTVL.